The 18 T cell receptor beta chains below come from one sample, sequenced in a study of regulatory T cells in long-lasting Graves disease. Arm-PCR with iRepertoire HTBI primers amplified the CDR3 regions for these TCR beta libraries. TCRdb used MiXCR to reprocess the multiplex PCR reads, holding one entry per CDR3 protein. The data show roughly 450,000 distinct CDR3 sequences, 20% to 25% seen once. The time point here: persistent/refractory GD, antithyroid drugs over 5 years with positive TRAb. PBMC-extracted RNA yielded the TCR library. The source was peripheral blood mononuclear cells (PBMCs), collected when the disease was refractory, from a patient treated with antithyroid drugs. These receptors were obtained from a female donor with Graves disease.

As DNA, the CDR3 is TGTGCCAGCAGTGAAGGGCAGCATAGCAATCAGCCCCAGCATTTT. Protein sequence: CASSEGQHSNQPQHF. The chain employs TRBV6-1 and TRBJ1-5; no clear D gene. The germline V gene has CDR1 MNHNS and CDR2 SASEGT. V was shortened by 1 base and J by 0 bases, with 7 bases between the two germline ends. The CDR3 has 15 residues.

This clonotype came up many times. The DNA of the CDR3 is TGCAGTGCTACGGACAGGGGCTACGAGCAGTACTTC. Residues: CSATDRGYEQYF. V gene TRBV20-1 combines with J gene TRBJ2-7; 9 bases line up with TRBD1. The trim removed 4 bases at V and 3 bases at J, leaving 1 base unmatched. CDR1 is DFQATT and CDR2 is SNEGSKA in the germline V gene (reference sequence). CDR3 length: 12 residues.

The table lists this clonotype with a few counts. V usage is TRBV10-3 and J usage is TRBJ2-7; unclear D gene. Germline V lookup: CDR1 ENHRY, CDR2 SYGVKD. CDR3 length: 15 amino acids. V shed 1 base and J shed 0 bases, with 10 bases lying between them. CDR3 sequence: CAISEFSRISYEQYF. The CDR3 region has the DNA TGTGCCATCAGTGAGTTTAGCAGGATCTCCTACGAGCAGTACTTC.

Many counts were recorded for this clonotype. The chain recombines TRBV6-5 with TRBJ2-7; no definite D call. Trimming left V 2 bases short and J 3 bases short, with 11 bases between. The CDR3 runs to 14 residues. The V gene's germline CDR1 is MNHEY and CDR2 SVGAGI. CDR3 region: CASSYGRDLYEQYF. CDR3 DNA sequence: TGTGCCAGCAGTTACGGCCGTGATCTCTACGAGCAGTACTTC.

Many counts were recorded for this clonotype. This sequence joins TRBV28 and TRBJ2-7, with 8 bases fitting TRBD2. The CDR3 is 13 residues long. Germline lookup yields CDR1 MDHEN and CDR2 SYDVKM. The ends lost 10 bases at V and 2 bases at J; junction bases unmatched: 7. The CDR3 DNA reads TGTGCCACCTACAGCGGGAGTGCCTACGAGCAGTACTTC. Translation: CATYSGSAYEQYF.

In this sample, this clonotype turned up many times. The J gene is TRBJ1-5, the V gene TRBV28; D is uncertain. The CDR3 totals 14 residues. Germline V gene data show CDR1 as MDHEN and CDR2 as SYDVKM. With 7 bases removed from V and 2 bases from J, the gap between germline ends came to 12 bases. The CDR3 is CASTLTRGNQPQHF. CDR3 bases: TGTGCCAGCACCCTCACCCGGGGCAATCAGCCCCAGCATTTT.

The V gene is TRBV9, the J gene TRBJ1-1; D is unresolved. The CDR3 is made up of 15 amino acids. CDR1 and CDR2 from the germline V gene are SGDLS and YYNGEE. Between the trimmed V and J ends, which lost 0 bases and 1 base, there was a span of 10 bases. CDR3 nucleotides: TGTGCCAGCAGCGTAGCGGCAGCCCCGAACACTGAAGCTTTCTTT. It translates to CASSVAAAPNTEAFF.

This clonotype was seen at least ten times. The chain is built from TRBV28 and TRBJ1-5, with unresolved D. Trimming took off 2 bases at V and 0 bases at J, with 14 bases between the two ends. The CDR3 covers 17 residues. Germline values: CDR1 MDHEN, CDR2 SYDVKM. This chain's CDR3 is CASSLVVQTYSNQPQHF. CDR3 DNA sequence: TGTGCCAGCAGTTTAGTCGTTCAGACCTATAGCAATCAGCCCCAGCATTTT.

This clonotype has a handful of counts. This chain links TRBV28 with TRBJ1-5, with D possibly TRBD1 on 5 matching bases. The germline V and J ends were trimmed by 11 bases and 6 bases, with 17 bases remaining between them. The CDR3 consists of 13 residues. Germline CDR1 reads MDHEN; CDR2 reads SYDVKM. In nucleotides, the CDR3 is TGTGCCGGAAGGGGCAGGGTAACTCAGCCCCAGCATTTT. This codes for CAGRGRVTQPQHF.

The chain recombines TRBV29-1 with TRBJ2-6; 10 nucleotides match TRBD1. The CDR3 spans 17 residues. Unmatched junction bases numbered 8, after V lost 6 bases and J lost 0 bases. From germline, CDR1 is SQVTM and CDR2 ANQGSEA. In DNA form, the CDR3 reads TGCAGCGTCCTAGGGACAGGGGCGAGCTCTGGGGCCAACGTCCTGACTTTC. Amino acid sequence: CSVLGTGASSGANVLTF. The entire variable domain, with the rest obtained from reference TRBV29-1 and TRBJ2-6, is as follows: SAVISQKPSRDICQRGTSLTIQCQVDSQVTMMFWYRQQPGQSLTLIATANQGSEATYESGFVIDKFPISRPNLTFSTLTVSNMSPEDSSIYLCSVLGTGASSGANVLTFGAGSRLTVL.

This clonotype was observed a few times. The rearrangement uses TRBV7-8 and TRBJ1-4; D unclear. The V gene lost 5 bases and the J gene lost 10 bases, with 17 bases spanning the gap. Germline lookup yields CDR1 SGHVS and CDR2 FQNEAQ. The CDR3 extends over 14 amino acids. Here the CDR3 reads CASSPRLVGGKLFF. CDR3 in DNA: TGTGCCAGCAGCCCCCGTTTAGTAGGCGGAAAACTGTTTTTT.

This chain uses TRBV28 with TRBJ2-5; 7 nucleotides agree with TRBD1. Germline V CDR1 and CDR2: MDHEN, SYDVKM. J gave up 11 bases and V 6 bases, and 9 bases lay outside the gene matches. This CDR3 is built from 12 residues. CDR3 DNA sequence: TGTGCCAGCAGCCCGAGAGGGGGCCGGCAGTACTTC. This codes for CASSPRGGRQYF.

This chain uses TRBV6-5 with TRBJ2-7, with TRBD2 identical over 7 bases. CDR3 length equals 17 residues. Trimming took 0 bases from V and 3 from J; bases not matched to a gene: 11. Germline V CDR1 and CDR2: MNHEY, SVGAGI. CDR3 amino acids: CASSYSPPGLSYYEQYF. The CDR3 region has the DNA TGTGCCAGCAGTTACTCTCCTCCGGGACTAAGCTACTACGAGCAGTACTTC.

This clonotype was seen a few times. The rearrangement joins TRBV19 to TRBJ1-2, with a tentative D call TRBD1 (5 bases). The V end lost 6 bases, the J end lost 1 base, and 12 bases lay between the germline ends. This CDR3 region has 14 residues. Germline values: CDR1 LNHDA, CDR2 SQIVND (reference sequence). CDR3 region: CASRGTGVNYGYTF. CDR3 sequence (DNA): TGTGCCAGTAGAGGAACGGGGGTTAACTATGGCTACACCTTC.

This clonotype appeared many times. The gene calls are TRBV24-1 and TRBJ2-5; TRBD1 aligns across 9 bases. V shed 12 bases, J shed 10 bases, and the junction held 11 bases outside the gene matches. Germline assignment: CDR1 KGHDR and CDR2 SFDVKD. This CDR3 has 12 residues. The CDR3, as DNA: TGTGCCGCTTCCTACGGGACAGGGAACCAGTACTTC. Translating gives CAASYGTGNQYF.

This clonotype occurred many times. The rearrangement joins TRBV28 to TRBJ2-5; tentatively, D is TRBD2 (5 bases). The V gene's germline CDR1 is MDHEN and CDR2 SYDVKM. The CDR3 has 14 residues. V was pared by 5 bases and J by 4 bases, with 14 bases between. CDR3 residues: CASSPWGGGETQYF. The CDR3 DNA reads as TGTGCCAGCAGTCCCTGGGGTGGAGGAGAGACCCAGTACTTC.

This chain links TRBV24-1 with TRBJ2-2, with 8 positions matching TRBD1. V trimming: 8 bases; J trimming: 1 base; junction bases outside the gene matches: 2. The CDR3 extends over 14 amino acids. Germline V lookup: CDR1 KGHDR, CDR2 SFDVKD. The chain's CDR3 is CATTGTGNTGELFF. CDR3 sequence (DNA): TGTGCCACCACTGGGACAGGGAACACCGGGGAGCTGTTTTTT.

Concerning this clonotype: A far larger clone is off by one base, so a read error is likely. The V gene is TRBV5-6, the J gene TRBJ1-2, with D possibly TRBD1 on 6 matching bases. Germline V gene sequence: CDR1 SGHDT, CDR2 YYEEEE. The CDR3 is made up of 14 amino acids. The CDR3 sequence is CASSLTGGNYDYTF. CDR3 nucleotide sequence: TGTGCCAGCAGCTTGACCGGGGGCAACTATGACTACACCTTC.